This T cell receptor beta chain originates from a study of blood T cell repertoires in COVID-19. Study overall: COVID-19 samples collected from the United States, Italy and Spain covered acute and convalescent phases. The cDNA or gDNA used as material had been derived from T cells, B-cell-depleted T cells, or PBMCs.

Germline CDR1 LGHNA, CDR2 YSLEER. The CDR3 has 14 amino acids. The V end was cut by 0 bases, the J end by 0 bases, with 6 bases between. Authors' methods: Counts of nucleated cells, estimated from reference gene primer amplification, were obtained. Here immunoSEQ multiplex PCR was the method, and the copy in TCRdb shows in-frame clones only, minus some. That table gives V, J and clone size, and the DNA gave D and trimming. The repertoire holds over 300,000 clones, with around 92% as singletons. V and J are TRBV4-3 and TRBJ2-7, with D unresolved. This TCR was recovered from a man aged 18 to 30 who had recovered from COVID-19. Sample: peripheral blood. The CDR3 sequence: CASSQEPGSYEQYF. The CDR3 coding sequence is TGCGCCAGCAGCCAAGAGCCAGGCTCCTACGAGCAGTACTTC.